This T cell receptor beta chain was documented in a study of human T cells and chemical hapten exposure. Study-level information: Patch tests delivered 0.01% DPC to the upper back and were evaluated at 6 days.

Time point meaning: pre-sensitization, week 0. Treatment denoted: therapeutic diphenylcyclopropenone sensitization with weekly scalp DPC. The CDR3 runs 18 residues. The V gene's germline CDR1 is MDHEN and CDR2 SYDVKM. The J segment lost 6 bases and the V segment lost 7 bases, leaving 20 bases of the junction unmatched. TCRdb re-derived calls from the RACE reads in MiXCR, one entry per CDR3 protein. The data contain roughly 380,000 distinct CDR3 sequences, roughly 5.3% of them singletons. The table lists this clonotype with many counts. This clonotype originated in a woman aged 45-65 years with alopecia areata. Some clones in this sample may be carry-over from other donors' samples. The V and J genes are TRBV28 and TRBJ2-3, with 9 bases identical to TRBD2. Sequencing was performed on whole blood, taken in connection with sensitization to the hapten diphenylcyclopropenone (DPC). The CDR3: CASTEQGGRALRTDTQYF. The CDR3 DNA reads TGTGCCAGCACCGAGCAGGGCGGGAGGGCTTTAAGGACGGATACGCAGTATTTT. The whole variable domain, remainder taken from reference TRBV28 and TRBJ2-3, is DVKVTQSSRYLVKRTGEKVFLECVQDMDHENMFWYRQDPGLGLRLIYFSYDVKMKEKGDIPEGYSVSREKKERFSLILESASTNQTSMYLCASTEQGGRALRTDTQYFGPGTRLTVL.